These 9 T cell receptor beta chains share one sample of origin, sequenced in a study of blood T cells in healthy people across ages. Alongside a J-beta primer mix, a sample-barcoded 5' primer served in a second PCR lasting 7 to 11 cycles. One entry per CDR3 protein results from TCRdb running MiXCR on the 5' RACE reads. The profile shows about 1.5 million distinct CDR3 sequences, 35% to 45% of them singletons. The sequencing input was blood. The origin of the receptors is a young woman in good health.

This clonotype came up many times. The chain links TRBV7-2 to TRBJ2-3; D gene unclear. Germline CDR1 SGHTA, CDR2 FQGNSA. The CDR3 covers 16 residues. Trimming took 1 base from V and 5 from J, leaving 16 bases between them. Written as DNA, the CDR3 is TGTGCCAGCAGCTTAGGGTTAAGGATCGCAGGAGATACGCAGTATTTT. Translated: CASSLGLRIAGDTQYF.

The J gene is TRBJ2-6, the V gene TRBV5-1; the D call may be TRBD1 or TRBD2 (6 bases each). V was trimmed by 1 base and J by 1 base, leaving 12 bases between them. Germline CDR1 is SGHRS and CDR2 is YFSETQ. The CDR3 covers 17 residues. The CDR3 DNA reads TGCGCCAGCAGCTTGAGGGGGGCCGCTTCTGGGGCCAACGTCCTGACTTTC. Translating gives CASSLRGAASGANVLTF.

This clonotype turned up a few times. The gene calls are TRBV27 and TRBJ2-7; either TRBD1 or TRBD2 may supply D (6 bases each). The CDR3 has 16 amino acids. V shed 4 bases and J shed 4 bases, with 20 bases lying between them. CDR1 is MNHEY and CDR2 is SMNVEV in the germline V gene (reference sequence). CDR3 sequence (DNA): TGTGCCAGCAGTTCCCGACAGGTTAATGCGGGGTACGAGCAGTACTTC. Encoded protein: CASSSRQVNAGYEQYF.

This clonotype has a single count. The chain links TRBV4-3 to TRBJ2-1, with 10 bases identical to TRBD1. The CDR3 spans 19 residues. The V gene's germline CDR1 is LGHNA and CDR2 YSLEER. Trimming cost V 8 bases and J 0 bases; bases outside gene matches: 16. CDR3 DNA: TGCGCCAGCCTTCCCTCGGGGACAGGGGCCCCGAGCTCCTACAATGAGCAGTTCTTC. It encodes CASLPSGTGAPSSYNEQFF.

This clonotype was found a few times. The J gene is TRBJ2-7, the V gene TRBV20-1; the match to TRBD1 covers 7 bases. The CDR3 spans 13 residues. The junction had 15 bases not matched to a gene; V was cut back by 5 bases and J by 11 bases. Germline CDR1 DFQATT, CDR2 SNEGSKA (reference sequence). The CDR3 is CSAAPTGSSGKYF. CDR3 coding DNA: TGCAGTGCTGCCCCGACAGGGTCCTCTGGAAAGTACTTC.

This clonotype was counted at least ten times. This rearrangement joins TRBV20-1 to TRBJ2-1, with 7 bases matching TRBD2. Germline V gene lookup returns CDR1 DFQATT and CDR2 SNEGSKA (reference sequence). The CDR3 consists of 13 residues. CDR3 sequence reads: CSGGLAVNNEQFF. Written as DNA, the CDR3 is TGCAGCGGCGGGCTAGCGGTAAACAATGAGCAGTTCTTC.

For the CDR3, the DNA is TGTGCCAGCCTGCGACAGGTCAACAATGAGCAGTTCTTC. Protein product: CASLRQVNNEQFF. The chain has TRBV18 and TRBJ2-1; TRBD1 might be the D (6 bases). V gave up 8 bases and J gave up 5 bases, with 13 bases separating them. CDR3 length: 13 amino acids. Germline V CDR1 and CDR2: KGHSH, LQKENI. Drawing the rest from reference TRBV18 and TRBJ2-1, the complete variable domain is NAGVMQNPRHLVRRRGQEARLRCSPMKGHSHVYWYRQLPEEGLKFMVYLQKENIIDESGMPKERFSAEFPKEGPSILRIQQVVRGDSAAYFCASLRQVNNEQFFGPGTRLTVL.

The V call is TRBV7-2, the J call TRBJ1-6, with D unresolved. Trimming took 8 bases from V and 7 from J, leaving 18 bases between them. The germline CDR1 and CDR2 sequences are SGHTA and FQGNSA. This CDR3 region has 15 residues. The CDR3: CASGARPLGNSPLHF. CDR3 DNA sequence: TGTGCCAGCGGCGCCCGGCCCCTGGGGAATTCACCCCTCCACTTT.

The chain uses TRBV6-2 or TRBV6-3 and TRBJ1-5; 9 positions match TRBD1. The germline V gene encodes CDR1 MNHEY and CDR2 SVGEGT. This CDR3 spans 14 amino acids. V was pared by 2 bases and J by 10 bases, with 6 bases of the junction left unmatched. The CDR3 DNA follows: TGTGCCAGCAGTTACGGGACAGGGTGGCAACCCCAGCATTTT. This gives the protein CASSYGTGWQPQHF.